This paragraph covers one T cell receptor beta chain sequence. This sample was taken from a study of blood T cell repertoires in COVID-19. Overall study: There were acute and convalescent COVID-19 samples, and they came from the United States, Italy and Spain.

Germline lookup yields CDR1 MGHRA and CDR2 YSYEKL. V lost 0 bases, J lost 9 bases, and 8 bases lay in between. The CDR3 has 12 amino acids. The method was immunoSEQ multiplex PCR; TCRdb's version includes in-frame clones alone and lacks a portion of them. The sample carries some 350,000 clones, 90% to 95% recorded once. Material: peripheral blood. The chain recombines TRBV4-1 with TRBJ2-5, with D perhaps matching TRBD2 (5 bases). The source is a woman between 18 and 30 years old who had recovered from COVID-19. The CDR3: CASSQDSLAQYF. The CDR3 bases are TGCGCCAGCAGCCAAGATTCACTAGCCCAGTACTTC.